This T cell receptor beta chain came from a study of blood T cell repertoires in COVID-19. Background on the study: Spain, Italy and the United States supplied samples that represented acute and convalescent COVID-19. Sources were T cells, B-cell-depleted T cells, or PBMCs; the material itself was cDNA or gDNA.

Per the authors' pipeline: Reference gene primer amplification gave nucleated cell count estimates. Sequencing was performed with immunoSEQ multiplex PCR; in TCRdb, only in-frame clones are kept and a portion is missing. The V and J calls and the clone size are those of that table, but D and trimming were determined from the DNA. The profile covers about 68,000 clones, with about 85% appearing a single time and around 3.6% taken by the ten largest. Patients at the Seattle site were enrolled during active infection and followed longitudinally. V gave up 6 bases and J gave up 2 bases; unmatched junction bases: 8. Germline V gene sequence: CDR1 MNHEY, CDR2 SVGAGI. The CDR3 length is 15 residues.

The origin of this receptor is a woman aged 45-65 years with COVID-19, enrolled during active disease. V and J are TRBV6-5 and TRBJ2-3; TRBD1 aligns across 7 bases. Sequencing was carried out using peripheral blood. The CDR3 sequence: CASSIQGTPTDTQYF. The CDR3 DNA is TGTGCCAGCAGCATACAGGGGACCCCCACAGATACGCAGTATTTT.